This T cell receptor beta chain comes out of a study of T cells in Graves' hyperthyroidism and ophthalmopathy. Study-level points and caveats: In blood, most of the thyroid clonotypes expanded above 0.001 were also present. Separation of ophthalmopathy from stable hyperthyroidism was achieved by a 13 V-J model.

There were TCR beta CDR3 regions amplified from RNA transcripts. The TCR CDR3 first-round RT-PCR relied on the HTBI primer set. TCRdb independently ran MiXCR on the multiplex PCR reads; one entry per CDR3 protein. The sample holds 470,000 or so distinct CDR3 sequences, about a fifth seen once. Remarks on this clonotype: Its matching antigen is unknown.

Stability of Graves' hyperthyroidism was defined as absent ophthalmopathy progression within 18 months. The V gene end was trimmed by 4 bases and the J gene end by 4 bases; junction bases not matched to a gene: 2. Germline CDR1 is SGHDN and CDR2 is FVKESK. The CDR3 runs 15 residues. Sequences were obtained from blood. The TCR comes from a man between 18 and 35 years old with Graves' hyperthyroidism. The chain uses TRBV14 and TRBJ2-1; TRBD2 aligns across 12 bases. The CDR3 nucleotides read TGTGCCAGCAGCCTTACTAGCGGGGGGTACAATGAGCAGTTCTTC. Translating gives CASSLTSGGYNEQFF.